Following are 10 T cell receptor beta chains from one sample sequenced in a study of T cell repertoires in cytomegalovirus infection. TCRdb fed the reads into MiXCR, producing one record per CDR3 protein. Of a few hundred thousand distinct CDR3 sequences listed, about 30% are singletons. The sequencing input was PBMCs. These receptors were obtained from a human donor in good health (CMV status not recorded). Some clones in this sample may be carry-over from other donors' samples.

The rearrangement joins TRBV19 to TRBJ1-5; the D gene is possibly TRBD1 (5 bases). The V gene lost 5 bases and the J gene lost 5 bases, with 19 bases spanning the gap. The CDR3 spans 16 residues. The V gene's germline CDR1 is LNHDA and CDR2 SQIVND (reference sequence). CDR3 sequence: CASSLQGRLGDQPQHF. In DNA form, the CDR3 reads TGTGCCAGTAGTCTCCAAGGACGCCTGGGGGATCAGCCCCAGCATTTT. The full variable domain, in which reference TRBV19 and TRBJ1-5 provide the parts outside the CDR3, is DGGITQSPKYLFRKEGQNVTLSCEQNLNHDAMYWYRQDPGQGLRLIYYSQIVNDFQKGDIAEGYSVSREKKESFPLTVTSAQKNPTAFYLCASSLQGRLGDQPQHFGDGTRLSIL.

To note about this clonotype: The CDR3 does not close with the conserved phenylalanine or tryptophan, likely indicating a read error. This chain connects TRBV7-9 to TRBJ2-4; possibly TRBD2 for D (6 bases). Germline assignment: CDR1 SEHNR and CDR2 FQNEAQ (reference sequence). CDR3 length equals 19 residues. Trimming stripped 4 bases from V and 0 bases from J, with 22 bases between. The chain's CDR3 is CASSSDYQHHLLAKNIQYL. The CDR3 DNA reads TGTGCCAGCAGCTCGGACTACCAACACCACTTACTAGCCAAAAACATTCAGTACCTC.

The sample holds many counts of this clonotype. The DNA of the CDR3 is TGTGCCAGCGTCGGGGTAAGGGGTGGTGAGCAGTTCTTC. Residues: CASVGVRGGEQFF. The V call is TRBV7-2, the J call TRBJ2-1; D could derive from TRBD1 or TRBD2 (5 bases each). The CDR3 runs to 13 residues. CDR1 is SGHTA and CDR2 is FQGNSA in the germline V gene. The V gene lost 8 bases and the J gene lost 9 bases, with 17 bases spanning the gap.

This chain links TRBV19 with TRBJ2-1; 9 bases match TRBD2. Germline loops: CDR1 LNHDA, CDR2 SQIVND (reference sequence). This CDR3 contains 12 residues. V lost 8 bases, J lost 6 bases, and 2 bases stayed unmatched. CDR3 in amino acids: CASRGRANEQFF. The CDR3 DNA reads as TGTGCCAGTCGCGGGAGGGCCAATGAGCAGTTCTTC.

This clonotype appeared many times. The gene calls are TRBV12-3 or TRBV12-4 and TRBJ1-1; a possible D gene is TRBD1 (6 bases). The CDR3 has 13 residues. Between the trimmed V and J ends, which lost 7 bases and 6 bases, there was a span of 15 bases. CDR3 DNA: TGTGCCAGCACCTCTCGTGAGGGGGCTGAAGCTTTCTTT. Translated: CASTSREGAEAFF.

The J gene is TRBJ2-5, the V gene TRBV5-4, with D perhaps TRBD1 or TRBD2 (5 bases each). Looked up from germline, CDR1 is SGHNT and CDR2 is YYREEE (reference sequence). There are 16 residues in the CDR3. V shed 4 bases and J shed 2 bases, with 18 bases lying between them. The CDR3 region is CASSPARGALQETQYF. The CDR3 DNA reads as TGTGCCAGCAGCCCGGCGCGAGGGGCACTACAAGAGACCCAGTACTTC.

J is TRBJ2-7 and V is TRBV7-6; D is possibly TRBD1 (5 bases). The CDR3 is 15 amino acids. V was pared by 5 bases and J by 7 bases, with 21 bases between. Germline-derived CDR1 and CDR2 are SGHVS and FNYEAQ. The CDR3 coding sequence is TGTGCCAGCAGCCCCCCGACACAGGTGTGGCGGGAGCAGTACTTC. Translation gives CASSPPTQVWREQYF.

This clonotype occurred a few times. The chain joins TRBV12-3 or TRBV12-4 to TRBJ2-1; possibly TRBD2 for D (5 bases). The CDR3 has 16 amino acids. Trimming cost V 6 bases and J 3 bases, with 18 bases left between them. The CDR3: CASSSPMRGLYNEQFF. The DNA for the CDR3 is TGTGCCAGCAGCTCGCCGATGCGCGGGCTCTACAATGAGCAGTTCTTC.

This clonotype appeared a few times. This chain uses TRBV7-9 with TRBJ1-1; D perhaps matches TRBD1 (5 bases). Germline CDR1 SEHNR, CDR2 FQNEAQ (reference sequence). The V end lost 7 bases, the J end lost 7 bases, and 16 bases lay between the germline ends. The CDR3 totals 13 residues. The CDR3 nucleotides read TGTGCCAGCACCCCGGCTGGACACTTTGAAGCTTTCTTT. Translating gives CASTPAGHFEAFF.

The chain carries TRBV28 and TRBJ2-2; D may match TRBD1 or TRBD2 (6 bases each). This CDR3 has 14 amino acids. In germline, CDR1 is MDHEN, CDR2 SYDVKM. V lost 6 bases to trimming and J lost 5 bases, with 13 bases between them. CDR3 bases: TGTGCCAGCAGCGGTGGGGGGCTAACCGGGGAGCTGTTTTTT. As protein: CASSGGGLTGELFF. The full variable domain, rest sourced from reference TRBV28 and TRBJ2-2, is DVKVTQSSRYLVKRTGEKVFLECVQDMDHENMFWYRQDPGLGLRLIYFSYDVKMKEKGDIPEGYSVSREKKERFSLILESASTNQTSMYLCASSGGGLTGELFFGEGSRLTVL.